A selection of T cell receptor beta chains follows, all from one sample in a study of blood T cell repertoires in COVID-19. Here immunoSEQ multiplex PCR was the method, and the copy in TCRdb shows in-frame clones only, minus some. This table holds about 100,000 clones, roughly 90% found once. Sample: peripheral blood. The receptor set was obtained from a man between 60 and 75 years old with acute or convalescent COVID-19. Each CDR3 is given with its conserved first and last residue. A D gene is named only where the DNA matches it firmly. Size is stated for part of the rows, as once, few or many counts, or as a class when the clone is expanded.

>NA|TRBV19|NA|TRBJ1-2
CASSIIGAGYTF
TGTGCCAGTAGTATTATAGGGGCTGGCTACACCTTC
>TRBD1|TRBV4-2|NA|TRBJ1-1
CASSSYFGRQGHTEAFF
TGTGCCAGCAGCTCGTACTTTGGGAGACAGGGGCACACTGAAGCTTTCTTT
>NA|TRBV28|NA|TRBJ2-7
CASSPNGGVPSYEQYF
TGTGCCAGCAGCCCCAACGGCGGGGTCCCCTCCTACGAGCAGTACTTC
>TRBD1|TRBV13|few|TRBJ1-2
CASSLSPQTGGYGYTF
TGTGCCAGCAGCTTAAGCCCCCAGACAGGGGGCTATGGCTACACCTTC
>NA|TRBV21-1|NA|TRBJ2-7
CASMPTGYEQYF
TGTGCCAGCATGCCGACGGGCTACGAGCAGTACTTC
>TRBD1|TRBV5-1|NA|TRBJ1-3
CASSEQQGPGNTIYF
TGCGCCAGCAGCGAACAACAGGGGCCTGGAAACACCATATATTTT
>TRBD1|TRBV24-1|NA|TRBJ1-5
CATSDRGRGNQPQHF
TGTGCCACCTCTGACAGGGGAAGGGGCAATCAGCCCCAGCATTTT
>TRBD1|TRBV5-4|NA|TRBJ2-3
CASSLEGGNTDTQYF
TGTGCCAGCAGCTTGGAAGGGGGCAACACAGATACGCAGTATTTT
>NA|TRBV1|NA|TRBJ2-1
CTSSQDGLAGVEGEQFF
TGCACCAGCAGCCAAGATGGACTAGCGGGAGTTGAGGGAGAGCAGTTCTTC
>TRBD2|TRBV4-2|NA|TRBJ2-3
CASSPTSGRATDTQYF
TGTGCCAGCAGCCCCACTAGCGGGAGGGCAACAGATACGCAGTATTTT